Sequencing of this T cell receptor beta chain was carried out in a study of metastatic and nonmetastatic thyroid tumors. Study information: Malignant and benign thyroid patients had repertoires compared in peripheral blood and tumor or nodule tissue.

Study observations and caveats: For both blood and tumor, malignant thyroid tumors reportedly showed significantly higher TCR beta diversity than benign nodules did.

With 4 bases removed from V and 2 bases from J, the gap between germline ends came to 8 bases. CDR1 WSHSY and CDR2 SAAADI come from the germline V gene. The CDR3 has 13 residues. In the original processing: It was from CDR3 differences across clinicopathological groups that a distant-metastasis classifier for papillary thyroid cancer was built. TCRdb recomputed clones from the PCR reads via MiXCR. TCRdb assigned the V and J calls; the authors' analysis was not used. The sample has roughly 57,000 clones; about 20% are singletons. This clone was recorded many times. Antigen specificity is unknown. Patients had received no treatment of any kind before thyroid surgery.

The J gene is TRBJ1-2, the V gene TRBV10-2; D gene ambiguous. The specimen sequenced was blood. The origin of this receptor is a female donor with papillary thyroid cancer or a benign thyroid nodule (not recorded which). Some clones in this sample may be carry-over from other donors' samples. The CDR3 region is CASSGSGNYGYTF. In nucleotides, the CDR3 is TGCGCCAGCAGTGGGTCGGGGAACTATGGCTACACCTTC.